These T cell receptor beta chains were read from a single sample in a study of blood T cells in healthy people across ages. TCRdb reprocessed the 5' RACE reads with MiXCR, giving one entry per CDR3 protein. The table shows some 560,000 distinct CDR3 sequences, with 27% occurring only once. The same specimen was also included in a second study, on T cells of mothers and their children.

The sequenced material came from blood. These receptors all come from a boy younger than 10 in good health. Each CDR3 is given with its conserved first and last residue. A D gene is named only where the DNA matches it firmly. Expanded clones get a size class; other rows say once, few or many, or leave the size out.

many,TRBJ2-1,.,TRBV10-1,TGCGCCAGCAGTGAGGGCAGGGGCTACAATGAGCAGTTCTTC,CASSEGRGYNEQFF
.,TRBJ2-5,.,TRBV4-3,TGCGCCAGCAGCCAAGGTTCGGGGCAGGGGGGCCAAGAGACCCAGTACTTC,CASSQGSGQGGQETQYF
.,TRBJ2-7,TRBD1,TRBV27,TGTGCCACCCGTGGTGTGAGACAGGGGGACTCCTACGAGCAGTACTTC,CATRGVRQGDSYEQYF
many,TRBJ2-7,TRBD1,TRBV7-2,TGTGCCAGCAGCTTAGTTCCCCGACAGGGGATAGACGAGCAGTACTTC,CASSLVPRQGIDEQYF
.,TRBJ2-6,.,TRBV30,TGTGCCTGGAGTGTAAGGTTCCTCTCTGGGGCCAACGTCCTGACTTTC,CAWSVRFLSGANVLTF
few,TRBJ1-2,.,TRBV7-9,TGTGCCAGCAGCTTAGGTCTGGATAACTATGGCTACACCTTC,CASSLGLDNYGYTF
few,TRBJ2-3,.,TRBV7-7,TGTGCTAGCAGCCCCCAGTCGGGTGGAACTAGCACAGATACGCAGTATTTT,CASSPQSGGTSTDTQYF
.,TRBJ2-1,.,TRBV5-8,TGTGCCAGCAGCTTGACCGGGACCGCCGGCTCCTACAATGGGCAGTTCTTC,CASSLTGTAGSYNGQFF
few,TRBJ2-5,TRBD2,TRBV2,TGTGCCAGTGGAGGACTAGCAGGGACCCAGTACTTC,CASGGLAGTQYF
few,TRBJ1-1,TRBD1,TRBV5-6,TGTGCCAGCATCCGAAGGACAGGGGGGAACACTGAAGCTTTCTTT,CASIRRTGGNTEAFF
few,TRBJ2-7,.,TRBV30,TGTGCCTGGAGACCGACGGAGAAATACGAGCAGTACTTC,CAWRPTEKYEQYF
.,TRBJ1-4,.,TRBV12-3/TRBV12-4,TGTGCCAGCAGCACGGGGTATAATGAAAAACTGTTTTTT,CASSTGYNEKLFF
.,TRBJ2-1,TRBD2,TRBV20-1,TGCAGTGCTAGAGGTCCGGGACTAGCGGGCTTGGAGCAGTTCTTC,CSARGPGLAGLEQFF
.,TRBJ2-1,TRBD2,TRBV7-8,TGTGCCAGCAGCTTAGTTACTATAGCGGGGGACAATGAGCAGTTCTTC,CASSLVTIAGDNEQFF
.,TRBJ2-3,TRBD2,TRBV29-1,TGCAGCGCGGGGGGGCAGGACACAGATACGCAGTATTTT,CSAGGQDTDTQYF
few,TRBJ2-3,TRBD2,TRBV2,TGTGCCAGCAGTGAAGCGCTAGCGGGCGTGGTTAGGGATACGCAGTATTTT,CASSEALAGVVRDTQYF
few,TRBJ2-5,.,TRBV7-6,TGTGCCAGCAGCCCCCTAGGGACTTCACAAGAGACCCAGTACTTC,CASSPLGTSQETQYF
.,TRBJ1-1,.,TRBV9,TGTGCCAGCAGCGTAGGTAAAGGGAGGGACACTGAAGCTTTCTTT,CASSVGKGRDTEAFF
few,TRBJ2-2,TRBD1,TRBV7-2,TGTGCCAGCAGCCCAGGAGACAGGGTAGTCACCGGGGAGCTGTTTTTT,CASSPGDRVVTGELFF
.,TRBJ2-7,.,TRBV7-2,TGTGCCAGCAGCTTATTTGGGGCAATCTCCTACGAGCAGTACTTC,CASSLFGAISYEQYF
.,TRBJ1-4,.,TRBV30,TGTGCCTGCAGTAGGGGCCCCGAAAAACTGTTTTTT,CACSRGPEKLFF
.,TRBJ2-7,.,TRBV20-1,TGCAGTGCTCCCCCGGCCGGGGCTACCTACGAGCAGTACTTC,CSAPPAGATYEQYF
.,TRBJ2-5,.,TRBV7-9,TGTGCCAGCAGCCAAACAAGGGCGCTGTACCAAGAGACCCAGTACTTC,CASSQTRALYQETQYF
.,TRBJ2-3,.,TRBV12-3/TRBV12-4,TGTGCCAGCAGTGGGATATCGGGCACAGATACGCAGTATTTT,CASSGISGTDTQYF
.,TRBJ2-7,.,TRBV15,TGTGCCACCAGTAGTGGCAGGGCCTCCTACGAGCAGTACTTC,CATSSGRASYEQYF
.,TRBJ2-7,.,TRBV6-6,TGTGCCAGCAGTTACGCCCCGAACGAGCAGTGCTTC,CASSYAPNEQCF
few,TRBJ1-2,TRBD1,TRBV5-1,TGCGCCAGCAGCTTCCGGACAGGTCGGGGCTACACCTTC,CASSFRTGRGYTF
few,TRBJ1-2,TRBD1,TRBV6-6,TGTGCCAGCAGTTACAAGGGGGCGGAATCTTATGGCTACACCTTC,CASSYKGAESYGYTF
.,TRBJ2-5,.,TRBV12-3/TRBV12-4,TGTGCCAGCAGTTTAGCTAGGTGGGACTTAGCGGAGACCCAGTACTTC,CASSLARWDLAETQYF
many,TRBJ1-5,TRBD1,TRBV3-1,TGTGCCAGCAGCCGGGGACAGCAAAATCAGCCCCAGCATTTT,CASSRGQQNQPQHF
many,TRBJ1-1,.,TRBV6-6,TGTGCCAGCAGTTACGCAGGAACTGAAGCTTTCTTT,CASSYAGTEAFF
.,TRBJ2-3,.,TRBV29-1,TGCAGCGCCGAACCGTCGGATACGCAGTATTTT,CSAEPSDTQYF
.,TRBJ2-2,.,TRBV6-2/TRBV6-3,TGTGCCAGCAGCTGGACTTTCGCCCTCGGGGAGCTGTTTTTT,CASSWTFALGELFF
few,TRBJ2-2,.,TRBV10-3,TGTGCCATCAGGGGTGAGGTCACCGGGGAGCTGTTTTTT,CAIRGEVTGELFF
.,TRBJ2-7,TRBD1,TRBV10-3,TGTGCCATCAGTAAAGCACAATCGACAGGGAGCTCCTACGAGCAGTACTTC,CAISKAQSTGSSYEQYF